Shown below are 25 T cell receptor beta chains from a single sample sequenced in a study of cytomegalovirus exposure and HLA in healthy donors. PCR primers comprised 60 Vbeta and 13 Jbeta primers. Profiled with immunoSEQ multiplex PCR; TCRdb holds only in-frame clones, not every one. This sample carries roughly 140,000 clones, 60% to 85% of them seen once, and the ten largest clones take approximately 4%. Sequencing input: PBMCs. Receptor source: a man younger than 35 in good health and CMV-seronegative.

This clone showed up just a few times. CDR3 bases: TGTGCCAGCAGCGGGGGGGCCGGGGGGAGCACAGATACGCAGTATTTT. Its translation: CASSGGAGGSTDTQYF. V is TRBV9 and J is TRBJ2-3, with D possibly TRBD2 on 7 matching bases. The germline gives CDR1 SGDLS, CDR2 YYNGEE. This CDR3 spans 16 amino acids. Trimming cost V 3 bases and J 0 bases, with 14 bases left between them. Complete variable domain (other parts from reference TRBV9 and TRBJ2-3): DSGVTQTPKHLITATGQRVTLRCSPRSGDLSVYWYQQSLDQGLQFLIQYYNGEERAKGNILERFSAQQFPDLHSELNLSSLELGDSALYFCASSGGAGGSTDTQYFGPGTRLTVL.

V and J are TRBV30 and TRBJ2-7; 7 positions match TRBD2. The junction had 11 bases not matched to a gene; V was cut back by 6 bases and J by 12 bases. The CDR3 is 11 amino acids. CDR1 GTSNPN and CDR2 SVGIG come from the germline V gene (reference sequence). The CDR3 loop is CACWDAGEWYF. The CDR3 nucleotides read TGTGCCTGTTGGGACGCGGGGGAGTGGTACTTC.

The rearrangement joins TRBV18 to TRBJ1-1, with unresolved D. CDR3 length equals 16 residues. Germline CDR1 and CDR2: KGHSH and LQKENI. The germline V and J ends were trimmed by 2 bases and 0 bases, with 13 bases remaining between them. CDR3 protein: CASSPANLDMNTEAFF. CDR3 sequence (DNA): TGTGCCAGCTCACCAGCAAACCTAGATATGAACACTGAAGCTTTCTTT.

The rearrangement uses TRBV5-1 and TRBJ2-1, with TRBD1 matching 11 bases. This CDR3 has 16 amino acids. CDR1 and CDR2 (germline): SGHRS, YFSETQ. V dropped 4 bases and J dropped 6; count of bases not matched to a gene: 9. The CDR3 DNA sequence: TGCGCCAGCAGCGGATGGACAGGGGGCTCGGCCAATGAGCAGTTCTTC. Translating it yields CASSGWTGGSANEQFF. The whole variable domain, remainder taken from reference TRBV5-1 and TRBJ2-1, is KAGVTQTPRYLIKTRGQQVTLSCSPISGHRSVSWYQQTPGQGLQFLFEYFSETQRNKGNFPGRFSGRQFSNSRSEMNVSTLELGDSALYLCASSGWTGGSANEQFFGPGTRLTVL.

This clone has only one observation. The chain joins TRBV5-1 to TRBJ1-3; 9 nucleotides line up with TRBD1. V lost 4 bases to trimming and J lost 0 bases; unmatched junction nucleotides: 5. CDR1 and CDR2 (germline): SGHRS, YFSETQ. The CDR3 is made up of 16 amino acids. CDR3 sequence (DNA): TGCGCCAGCAGCGGCGGACAGGGGAGCTCTGGAAACACCATATATTTT. This codes for CASSGGQGSSGNTIYF.

The chain couples TRBV19 to TRBJ1-2; a possible D gene is TRBD1 (6 bases). The germline gives CDR1 LNHDA, CDR2 SQIVND (reference sequence). The V gene lost 6 bases and the J gene lost 5 bases, with 25 bases spanning the gap. This CDR3 is built from 17 residues. The CDR3 reads CASRGAPTGRGSYGYTF. The DNA of the CDR3 is TGTGCCAGTAGGGGGGCGCCCACAGGGAGGGGGAGTTATGGCTACACCTTC.

V usage is TRBV6-5 and J usage is TRBJ1-2, with 8 bases lining up with TRBD1. The CDR3 spans 16 residues. Unmatched junction bases numbered 7, after V lost 0 bases and J lost 4 bases. Germline V gene data show CDR1 as MNHEY and CDR2 as SVGAGI. CDR3 region: CASSYSRQGAGYGYTF. In nucleotides, the CDR3 is TGTGCCAGCAGTTACTCGAGGCAGGGGGCTGGCTATGGCTACACCTTC.

The genes are TRBV6-6 and TRBJ2-3, with D possibly being TRBD2 (5 bases). V was pared by 7 bases and J by 6 bases, with 20 bases between. Germline CDR1 MNHNY, CDR2 SVGAGI (reference sequence). This CDR3 comprises 15 residues. The CDR3 loop reads CASTHSGSPPDTQYF. The CDR3 nucleotides read TGTGCCAGCACCCACTCTGGGAGCCCCCCCGATACGCAGTATTTT.

The table lists this clone with a few counts. The chain is built from TRBV19 and TRBJ1-1; possible D gene TRBD1, 5 bases. Germline CDR1 LNHDA, CDR2 SQIVND (reference sequence). The CDR3 spans 15 residues. The V end was cut by 5 bases, the J end by 4 bases, with 17 bases between. The CDR3 coding sequence is TGTGCCAGTAGTGAAGGAGGGGCTGGGGCCACTGAAGCTTTCTTT. Encoded protein: CASSEGGAGATEAFF.

This CDR3 reads CASSLTRVGEAFF. The CDR3 nucleotides are TGTGCCAGCAGCTTAACGAGAGTTGGTGAAGCTTTCTTT. V and J are TRBV7-3 and TRBJ1-1; D unresolved. V lost 0 bases to trimming and J lost 7 bases, with 9 bases between them. The CDR3 is 13 residues long. CDR1 SGHTA and CDR2 FQGTGA come from the germline V gene.

The rearrangement joins TRBV4-2 to TRBJ2-7, with unresolved D. This CDR3 is 13 amino acids long. Germline V gene sequence: CDR1 LGHNA, CDR2 YNFKEQ. The ends were cut back, 4 bases at V and 3 bases at J, with 10 bases in the middle. The CDR3 coding sequence is TGTGCCAGCAGCCTACAAGGAGACTACGAGCAGTACTTC. Translation gives CASSLQGDYEQYF.

This chain joins TRBV10-2 and TRBJ2-2, with 7 bases aligning to TRBD1. The CDR3 is 15 residues long. Looked up from germline, CDR1 is WSHSY and CDR2 is SAAADI. Trimming at V came to 7 bases and at J to 1 base, leaving 6 bases not matched to a gene. DNA of the CDR3: TGCGCCAGCACCGGGACAGCCCAGAACACCGGGGAGCTGTTTTTT. Translation gives CASTGTAQNTGELFF.

This clone was observed a handful of times. The chain joins TRBV7-2 to TRBJ2-7; D remains ambiguous. The CDR3 contains 14 residues. V gave up 4 bases and J gave up 5 bases, with 15 bases separating them. Germline V gene lookup returns CDR1 SGHTA and CDR2 FQGNSA. The CDR3 loop is CASSSLSSLDEQYF. In DNA form, the CDR3 reads TGTGCCAGCAGCTCCCTCTCCTCTCTTGACGAGCAGTACTTC.

The J gene is TRBJ2-1, the V gene TRBV11-3, with D unclear. V was clipped by 5 bases and J by 8 bases, with 22 bases between them. Germline CDR1 reads SGHNT; CDR2 reads YENEEA. There are 16 residues in the CDR3. The CDR3 protein is CASSHSPAIFADEQFF. CDR3 bases: TGTGCCAGCAGCCATTCCCCAGCGATCTTTGCGGATGAGCAGTTCTTC.

A single count supports this clone. The chain employs TRBV29-1 and TRBJ2-3, with 12 bases that match TRBD1. The CDR3 has 15 residues. Germline V lookup: CDR1 SQVTM, CDR2 ANQGSEA. The trim removed 8 bases at V and 4 bases at J, leaving 10 bases unmatched. The DNA of the CDR3 is TGCAGCCCGGGTAGGGGGACAGGGGGCCCAGATACGCAGTATTTT. This sequence encodes CSPGRGTGGPDTQYF.

As concerns this clone: The junction shows a germline mismatch at one end, possibly a read error. Within the sample, other DNA sequences also encode this same CDR3. The rearrangement links TRBV7-9 to TRBJ1-6; no definite D call. CDR3 length: 17 amino acids. Germline V gives CDR1 SEHNR, CDR2 FQNEAQ (reference sequence). CDR3 sequence (DNA): TGTGCCAGCAGCTTAGCTTACCCTTTCCTAAATAATTCCCCCCTCCACTTT. Residues: CASSLAYPFLNNSPLHF.

This clone came up once. V gene TRBV6-5 combines with J gene TRBJ2-3; 8 positions agree with TRBD1. Germline V gives CDR1 MNHEY, CDR2 SVGAGI. CDR3 size: 13 residues. The CDR3 loop reads CGTGTGPTDTQYF. CDR3 sequence (DNA): TGTGGGACAGGGACCGGGCCCACAGATACGCAGTATTTT.

This sequence joins TRBV2 and TRBJ2-1, with 7 bases aligning to TRBD2. CDR3 length: 16 residues. V trimming: 1 base; J trimming: 7 bases; junction bases outside the gene matches: 10. Looked up from germline, CDR1 is SNHLY and CDR2 is FYNNEI. The CDR3 loop is CASSEVGEGLQNEQFF. The CDR3 DNA sequence: TGTGCCAGCAGTGAAGTTGGGGAGGGACTACAGAATGAGCAGTTCTTC.

The table lists this clone with a few counts. The genes are TRBV6-1 and TRBJ2-1; a weak D match, TRBD1 (5 bases). The CDR3 covers 15 residues. Trimming pared 3 bases from V and 2 bases from J, leaving 11 bases between. Germline CDR1 MNHNS, CDR2 SASEGT. The CDR3 sequence: CASSELGHTYNEQFF. The CDR3 DNA sequence: TGTGCCAGCAGTGAGTTGGGGCATACCTACAATGAGCAGTTCTTC.

The J gene is TRBJ2-1, the V gene TRBV4-1; possible D gene TRBD2, 7 bases. CDR3 length: 18 amino acids. The V gene's germline CDR1 is MGHRA and CDR2 YSYEKL. V lost 0 bases and J lost 3, with 18 bases in between. CDR3 protein: CASSQDRGAAVLYNEQFF. For the CDR3, the DNA is TGCGCCAGCAGCCAAGATCGGGGGGCGGCGGTTCTCTACAATGAGCAGTTCTTC.

This chain uses TRBV29-1 with TRBJ2-5; 8 bases map to TRBD2. The J call may be in error: the DNA end matches TRBJ2-7 better. The germline V gene encodes CDR1 SQVTM and CDR2 ANQGSEA. CDR3 length: 14 amino acids. CDR3 DNA: TGCAGCGTTGGATTGGCGGGAGGCTCCTACGAGCAGTACTTC. Its translation: CSVGLAGGSYEQYF.

This clone was seen just once. V and J are TRBV5-6 and TRBJ1-1, with 8 positions matching TRBD1. This CDR3 comprises 13 residues. V was pared by 3 bases and J by 3 bases, with 1 base of the junction left unmatched. The germline CDR1 and CDR2 sequences are SGHDT and YYEEEE. The CDR3 here is CASSSGGYTEAFF. CDR3 nucleotides: TGTGCCAGCAGCTCAGGGGGCTACACTGAAGCTTTCTTT. Variable domain in full (rest from reference TRBV5-6 and TRBJ1-1): DAGVTQSPTHLIKTRGQQVTLRCSPKSGHDTVSWYQQALGQGPQFIFQYYEEEERQRGNFPDRFSGHQFPNYSSELNVNALLLGDSALYLCASSSGGYTEAFFGQGTRLTVV.

This chain joins TRBV20-1 and TRBJ2-7; D is ambiguous. The germline gives CDR1 DFQATT, CDR2 SNEGSKA (reference sequence). Trimming removed 6 bases from V and 3 bases from J, with 6 bases in between. The CDR3 spans 10 residues. The CDR3 DNA sequence: TGCAGTGCAAGACACTACGAGCAGTACTTC. It translates to CSARHYEQYF.

This rearrangement joins TRBV6-1 to TRBJ2-7; TRBD2 is a possible D gene (6 bases). V dropped 6 bases and J dropped 6 bases, with 18 bases sitting between them. The CDR3 totals 14 residues. CDR1 is MNHNS, CDR2 SASEGT, per germline. The CDR3 sequence is CASRGGMGTSEQYF. In DNA form, the CDR3 reads TGTGCCAGCAGGGGGGGTATGGGGACCAGCGAGCAGTACTTC.

This clone was found once. For the CDR3, the DNA is TGTGCCAGCATCTATGGACCGAGCGTCGGGGACACCATATATTTT. Its protein is CASIYGPSVGDTIYF. V is TRBV2 and J is TRBJ1-3; D is unclear. Between the trimmed V and J ends, which lost 7 bases and 8 bases, there was a span of 21 bases. CDR3 length: 15 amino acids. Germline CDR1 SNHLY, CDR2 FYNNEI.